A selection of T cell receptor beta chains follows, all from one sample in a study of T cells in Graves' hyperthyroidism and ophthalmopathy. TCRdb re-derived calls from the multiplex PCR reads in MiXCR, one entry per CDR3 protein. The repertoire consists of about 400,000 distinct CDR3 sequences, with approximately 15% occurring once and the leading ten covering about 18%. The sample consisted of blood. The receptors come from a woman under 40 with Graves' ophthalmopathy. Both conserved end residues are part of each CDR3. The D gene is left open where the match is weak. Clone size is stated in some rows and not others, as once, few, many or a class when expanded.

clone size	V gene	D gene	J gene	CDR3 protein	CDR3 DNA
-	TRBV15	-	TRBJ2-7	CATSRARSGNYEQYF	TGTGCCACCAGCAGAGCACGGAGCGGCAACTACGAGCAGTACTTC
many	TRBV12-3/TRBV12-4	-	TRBJ1-5	CASSFERGNVYSNQPQHF	TGTGCCAGCAGTTTTGAGCGCGGGAACGTGTATAGCAATCAGCCCCAGCATTTT
many	TRBV6-1	-	TRBJ1-2	CASSEFSRGRNYGYTF	TGTGCCAGCAGTGAATTTTCCAGGGGTAGGAACTATGGCTACACCTTC
many	TRBV28	-	TRBJ2-3	CASLGNTQYF	TGTGCCAGCTTGGGTAATACGCAGTATTTT
-	TRBV20-1	-	TRBJ2-5	CSYPPTAGTTQETQYF	TGCAGTTACCCCCCGACAGCCGGGACAACCCAAGAGACCCAGTACTTC
few	TRBV12-3/TRBV12-4	TRBD1	TRBJ2-7	CASSHRDRRYEQYF	TGTGCCAGCAGCCACAGGGACAGGAGGTACGAGCAGTACTTC
-	TRBV5-4	-	TRBJ1-1	CATQHSSPQTEAFF	TGTGCCACCCAACATTCCAGTCCGCAAACTGAAGCTTTCTTT
-	TRBV19	-	TRBJ2-3	CASSMLASGTDTQYF	TGTGCCAGTAGTATGCTAGCGAGCGGCACAGATACGCAGTATTTT
-	TRBV7-2	TRBD1	TRBJ2-3	CASSFGVGTGKDTQYF	TGTGCCAGCAGCTTTGGGGTCGGGACAGGGAAAGATACGCAGTATTTT
many	TRBV27	-	TRBJ1-5	CASSARGRVVQPQHF	TGTGCCAGCAGTGCCCGGGGCAGGGTGGTTCAGCCCCAGCATTTT
many	TRBV5-1	-	TRBJ2-3	CASSLVAGSTDTQYF	TGCGCCAGCAGCTTGGTGGCAGGGAGCACAGATACGCAGTATTTT
-	TRBV7-3	-	TRBJ1-2	CASSFLAGGRGGYTF	TGTGCCAGCAGCTTCCTAGCGGGGGGACGGGGTGGCTACACCTTC
many	TRBV10-3	TRBD2	TRBJ2-3	CAIGGLAGMVDTQYF	TGTGCCATCGGGGGACTAGCGGGGATGGTAGATACGCAGTATTTT
many	TRBV20-1	-	TRBJ2-7	CSAKPPGARNSYEQYF	TGCAGTGCTAAACCCCCAGGGGCCCGGAACTCCTACGAGCAGTACTTC
-	TRBV4-1	-	TRBJ2-7	CASTQGISSYNEQYF	TGCGCCAGCACCCAGGGGATAAGCTCCTACAATGAGCAGTACTTC
many	TRBV6-1	-	TRBJ1-1	CASSDPQGSGEAFF	TGTGCCAGCAGCGACCCACAGGGCTCCGGTGAAGCTTTCTTT
many	TRBV20-1	-	TRBJ2-5	CSARPLGLLGETQYF	TGCAGTGCTAGACCCCTGGGGCTGTTGGGGGAGACCCAGTACTTC